The rows below give T cell receptor beta chains drawn from one sample of a study of cytomegalovirus exposure and HLA in healthy donors. The protocol was immunoSEQ multiplex PCR, while the TCRdb copy is restricted to in-frame clones and leaves out a portion. Of a few hundred thousand clones in the sample, 80% to 95% were seen once. Sequenced material: PBMCs. These TCRs come from a girl aged 2 to 10 in good health and CMV-seronegative. Both conserved end residues are trimmed from each CDR3. The D gene is left open where the match is weak.

J gene | D gene | V gene | CDR3 protein
TRBJ1-1 | TRBD1 | TRBV7-9 | ASSTTGGAMNTEAF
TRBJ1-4 | NA | TRBV28 | ASSRGQPNEKLF
TRBJ1-1 | NA | TRBV4-1 | ASSQGGGFTEAF
TRBJ2-7 | NA | TRBV6-1 | ASSEFARGRGPAGGSYEQY
TRBJ2-7 | TRBD2 | TRBV30 | AWSSPRTSGRTEQY
NA | TRBD1 | TRBV5-1 | ASSLASGTGGYEQY
TRBJ2-2 | NA | TRBV7-9 | ASSQAETIRYAGELF
TRBJ1-1 | NA | TRBV5-4 | ASSSKTVDTEAF
TRBJ2-2 | TRBD2 | TRBV30 | AWRSGLAGGPNTGELF
TRBJ1-2 | NA | TRBV19 | ASSLVQRNGYT